The 6 T cell receptor delta chains in this list originate from one sample, sequenced in a study of gamma-delta T cells after stem cell transplantation. TCRdb re-called clones from the RT-PCR reads using CATT. Here the sample spans some 3,000 delta-chain clones, under 3% being singletons. The source material was gamma-delta T cells. The receptors were sampled from a human donor. It is not recorded whose cells these are; they may come from a transplant donor.

In its sample, this clone was seen many times. A far larger clone is a single base away, which makes a read error likely. Other DNA variants within this sample encode the same CDR3. V gene TRDV2 combines with J gene TRDJ1; D is possibly TRDD3 (5 bases). Germline CDR1 reads GEAIGNYY; CDR2 reads EKD. This CDR3 has 15 residues. CDR3 DNA sequence: TGTGCCTGCGACACAGTGGGGACGTACACCGATAAACTCATCTTT. Translating it yields CACDTVGTYTDKLIF.

In its sample, this clone was seen many times. This sequence is one base from a far larger clone and is likely a read error. Additional DNA sequences in this sample encode the identical CDR3. V gene TRDV2 combines with J gene TRDJ1; D unresolved. The CDR3 extends over 15 amino acids. The V gene's germline CDR1 is GEAIGNYY and CDR2 EKD. CDR3 in DNA: TGTGCCTGCGACACCCTATCCGGTTACACCGATAAACTCATCTTT. This sequence encodes CACDTLSGYTDKLIF.

This clone was counted only a few times. A far larger clone is only one base removed, so a read error is likely. The sample holds other DNA sequences that translate to the same CDR3. The gene calls are TRDV2 and TRDJ1; D not certain. The CDR3 consists of 16 residues. Trimming took 4 bases from V and 0 from J, leaving 17 bases between them. Germline V gene sequence: CDR1 GEAIGNYY, CDR2 EKD. The CDR3 region has the DNA TGTGCCTGTGATCCACTAGGGGCCTCCAACACCGATAAACTCATCTTT. Residues: CACDPLGASNTDKLIF.

On this clone: This likely came from a read error, as a far larger clone is one base away. This specimen includes other DNA sequences encoding the same CDR3. This chain connects TRDV2 to TRDJ3, with 9 nucleotides matching TRDD3. The CDR3 length is 21 residues. V shed 4 bases and J 0 bases; nucleotides not matched to a gene: 15. Per germline, CDR1 GEAIGNYY and CDR2 EKD. In DNA form, the CDR3 reads TGTGCCTGTGATGCCATAGTACTGGGGGACCTAAGCTCCTGGGACACCCGACAGATGTTTTTC. Amino acid sequence: CACDAIVLGDLSSWDTRQMFF.

Judged by abundance, this clone is large. Other DNA sequences in this specimen translate into the identical CDR3. V usage is TRDV2 and J usage is TRDJ1, with D perhaps matching TRDD3 (5 bases). Germline values: CDR1 GEAIGNYY, CDR2 EKD. V was clipped by 0 bases and J by 0 bases, with 13 bases between them. CDR3 length: 16 residues. This CDR3 is CACDTVTRGYTDKLIF. In DNA form, the CDR3 reads TGTGCCTGTGACACCGTGACGAGGGGGTACACCGATAAACTCATCTTT.

By share, this clone ranks as medium-sized. Other DNA sequences within the sample encode an identical CDR3. V is TRDV2 and J is TRDJ1, with 7 bases fitting TRDD3. Germline V gene sequence: CDR1 GEAIGNYY, CDR2 EKD. The CDR3 is 16 amino acids. Germline trimming cut 3 bases from V and 2 bases from J; bases unmatched to any gene: 11. CDR3 protein: CACDSLLGRRTDKLIF. DNA for the CDR3: TGTGCCTGTGACTCGCTACTGGGGAGGCGTACCGATAAACTCATCTTT.